This T cell receptor beta chain is drawn from a study of CD8 T cells in Susac syndrome. CD8+ and CD4+ T cells from blood underwent TCR beta sequencing. FACS enriched CD8+ TEMRA cells, while bulk CD8+ and CD4+ were negatively isolated. cDNA came from around 0.5 to 1 ug RNA primed by random hexamers. TCRdb reanalysed the immunoSEQ multiplex PCR reads using MiXCR and keeps one entry per CDR3 protein. The data contain almost 450,000 distinct CDR3 sequences, 85% to 90% of them singletons. This clonotype was detected only a few times. The sequenced sample was CD8+ T cells from PBMCs. The receptor was derived from a human donor with multiple sclerosis.

The DNA of the CDR3 is TGTGCCAGCGGCCCGAGTCTCAGCGAGCAGTACTTC. Protein: CASGPSLSEQYF. The rearrangement uses TRBV27 and TRBJ2-7; D gene uncertain. Trimming took 8 bases from V and 6 from J, leaving 14 bases between them. Germline V lookup: CDR1 MNHEY, CDR2 SMNVEV (reference sequence). The CDR3 consists of 12 residues.